The rows below give T cell receptor delta chains drawn from one sample of a study of gamma-delta chains in newborns, infants, children. TCRdb redid clone calling on the reads using CATT. The sample contains fewer than 4,500 delta-chain clones, roughly 0.6% of which appear only once. Material: blood. These receptors were obtained from a child who was a newborn, infant or young child, either healthy, febrile or measles-vaccinated (not recorded which). Each CDR3 is given with its conserved first and last residue. D genes are given only for firm matches. Only some rows state a clone size, as once, few, many or a class for expanded clones.

d_gene: TRDD3
v_gene: TRDV2
abundance: large
j_gene: TRDJ2
CDR3nt: TGTGCCTGTGACAAACTGGGGGCTTCGACAGCACAACTCTTCTTT
CDR3aa: CACDKLGASTAQLFF

d_gene: TRDD3
v_gene: TRDV2
abundance: large
j_gene: TRDJ3
CDR3nt: TGTGCCTGTGACGGTACTGGGGGCAGCTCCTGGGACACCCGACAGATGTTTTTC
CDR3aa: CACDGTGGSSWDTRQMFF

d_gene: TRDD3
v_gene: TRDV2
abundance: few
j_gene: TRDJ2
CDR3nt: TGTGCCTGTGACAACGTACTGGGGGATACGAGTTTGACAGCACAACTCTTCTTT
CDR3aa: CACDNVLGDTSLTAQLFF

d_gene: .
v_gene: TRDV2
abundance: large
j_gene: TRDJ2
CDR3nt: TGTGCCTACTGGGCTTTGACAGCACAACTCTTCTTT
CDR3aa: CAYWALTAQLFF

d_gene: TRDD3
v_gene: TRAV29/DV5
abundance: large
j_gene: TRDJ1
CDR3nt: TGTGCAGCAAGAGTGGGGGACCCACCGTCTCACACCGATAAACTCATCTTT
CDR3aa: CAARVGDPPSHTDKLIF

d_gene: .
v_gene: TRDV2
abundance: few
j_gene: TRDJ3
CDR3nt: TGTGCCTGTGACATGGTGGATACCAGGGACACCCGACAGATGTTTTTC
CDR3aa: CACDMVDTRDTRQMFF

d_gene: TRDD3
v_gene: TRDV2
abundance: large
j_gene: TRDJ1
CDR3nt: TGTGCCTGTGACTTACTCGTACTGGGGGATACGAACACCGATAAACTCATCTTT
CDR3aa: CACDLLVLGDTNTDKLIF

d_gene: .
v_gene: TRAV29/DV5
abundance: large
j_gene: TRDJ1
CDR3nt: TGTGCAGCAAGCAGGGGCAACCCTCGGGACCCCACCGATAAACTCATCTTT
CDR3aa: CAASRGNPRDPTDKLIF

d_gene: TRDD3
v_gene: TRDV2
abundance: few
j_gene: TRDJ3
CDR3nt: TGTGCCCGTGACACGGGGATACCTAGCTCCTGGGACACCCGACAGATGTTCTTC
CDR3aa: CARDTGIPSSWDTRQMFF

d_gene: TRDD3
v_gene: TRDV2
abundance: large
j_gene: TRDJ3
CDR3nt: TGTGCCTGTGACACCGTACTGGGGGATAAATGGTTTTCCTGGGACACCCGACAGATGTTTTTC
CDR3aa: CACDTVLGDKWFSWDTRQMFF

d_gene: TRDD3
v_gene: TRDV2
abundance: medium-sized
j_gene: TRDJ1
CDR3nt: TGTGCCTGTGACACCGTCGGGGGGATATATTACGGCGATAAACTCATCTTT
CDR3aa: CACDTVGGIYYGDKLIF

d_gene: TRDD3
v_gene: TRDV3
abundance: medium-sized
j_gene: TRDJ1
CDR3nt: TGTGCCTCATTACTGGGGGACACCGATAAACTCATCTTT
CDR3aa: CASLLGDTDKLIF

d_gene: TRDD3
v_gene: TRDV2
abundance: medium-sized
j_gene: TRDJ3
CDR3nt: TGTGCCTGTGACGGCCTGGGGGCCGGGGACACCCGACAGATGTTTTTC
CDR3aa: CACDGLGAGDTRQMFF

d_gene: .
v_gene: TRDV1
abundance: .
j_gene: TRDJ1
CDR3nt: TGTGCTCTTGGGAAACTTTCTTCCCTCGGCACCGATAAACCCATCTTT
CDR3aa: CALGKLSSLGTDKPIF

d_gene: .
v_gene: TRDV2
abundance: .
j_gene: TRDJ3
CDR3nt: TGTGCCTGTGACAAGGTGGCTTATGTCTCCTGGGACACTCGACAGATGTTTTTC
CDR3aa: CACDKVAYVSWDTRQMFF

d_gene: TRDD3
v_gene: TRDV2
abundance: large
j_gene: TRDJ3
CDR3nt: TGTGCCTGTGACACTGGGGGATTTAGCTCCTGGGACACCCGACAGATGTTTTTC
CDR3aa: CACDTGGFSSWDTRQMFF

d_gene: TRDD3
v_gene: TRDV1
abundance: medium-sized
j_gene: TRDJ1
CDR3nt: TGTGCTCTCAGTGGGCCTTCCCTTCGTACTGGGGGATGGGGCGGTCGGGATAAACTCATCTTT
CDR3aa: CALSGPSLRTGGWGGRDKLIF

d_gene: TRDD3
v_gene: TRDV1
abundance: medium-sized
j_gene: TRDJ1
CDR3nt: TGCGCTCTTGGGGAACTAACTGGGGGATACTGTGACGATAAACTCATCTTT
CDR3aa: CALGELTGGYCDDKLIF

d_gene: TRDD3
v_gene: TRDV2
abundance: .
j_gene: TRDJ2
CDR3nt: TGTGCCTGTGACATACTGGGGGCTTTGACAGCACACCTCTTCTTT
CDR3aa: CACDILGALTAHLFF

d_gene: TRDD3
v_gene: TRDV2
abundance: medium-sized
j_gene: TRDJ3
CDR3nt: TGTGCCTGTGACATTATGGGGGATACGAGATCCTGGGACACCCGACAGATGTTTTTC
CDR3aa: CACDIMGDTRSWDTRQMFF

d_gene: TRDD3
v_gene: TRDV2
abundance: large
j_gene: TRDJ3
CDR3nt: TGTGCCTGTGACACCTGGGGGATCTGGGACACCCGACAGATGTTTTTC
CDR3aa: CACDTWGIWDTRQMFF

d_gene: TRDD3
v_gene: TRDV2
abundance: medium-sized
j_gene: TRDJ3
CDR3nt: TGTGCCTGTGACACCTGGGGGACCTGGGACACCCGACAGATGTTTTTC
CDR3aa: CACDTWGTWDTRQMFF

d_gene: TRDD3
v_gene: TRDV3
abundance: medium-sized
j_gene: TRDJ2
CDR3nt: TGTGCCTATAAAAAGTCCTACTGGGGGATACCGACAGCACAACTCTTCTTT
CDR3aa: CAYKKSYWGIPTAQLFF

d_gene: .
v_gene: TRDV2
abundance: medium-sized
j_gene: TRDJ3
CDR3nt: TGTGCCTGTGGGGATAGCTCCTGGGACACCCGACAGATGTTTTTC
CDR3aa: CACGDSSWDTRQMFF

d_gene: TRDD3
v_gene: TRDV2
abundance: .
j_gene: TRDJ3
CDR3nt: TGTGCTTGTGACACTGGGGGATTCAGCTCCCGGGACACCCGACAGATGTTTTTC
CDR3aa: CACDTGGFSSRDTRQMFF

d_gene: TRDD3
v_gene: TRDV2
abundance: large
j_gene: TRDJ1
CDR3nt: TGTGCCTGTGACTCACTGGGGGACACCGATAAACTCATCTTT
CDR3aa: CACDSLGDTDKLIF

d_gene: .
v_gene: TRAV29/DV5
abundance: .
j_gene: TRDJ3
CDR3nt: TGTGCGGCAAGATTTACCTGGGACACCCGACAGATGTTCTTC
CDR3aa: CAARFTWDTRQMFF

d_gene: .
v_gene: TRDV2
abundance: large
j_gene: TRDJ3
CDR3nt: TGTGCCTGTGACACGGTGGATACCTGGGACACCCGACAGATGTTTTTC
CDR3aa: CACDTVDTWDTRQMFF

d_gene: TRDD3
v_gene: TRDV2
abundance: .
j_gene: TRDJ1
CDR3nt: TGTGCCTGTGACCCCCATACTGGGGGATTCTACACCGATAAACTCATCTTT
CDR3aa: CACDPHTGGFYTDKLIF

d_gene: TRDD3
v_gene: TRDV2
abundance: medium-sized
j_gene: TRDJ3
CDR3nt: TGTGCCTGTGACATACTGGGGGATAGTTCCTGGGACACCCGACAGATGTTTTTC
CDR3aa: CACDILGDSSWDTRQMFF

d_gene: .
v_gene: TRDV2
abundance: many
j_gene: TRDJ1
CDR3nt: TGTGCCTGTGACGACGTGGGGGGGTTCGATAAACTCATCTTT
CDR3aa: CACDDVGGFDKLIF

d_gene: TRDD3
v_gene: TRDV2
abundance: medium-sized
j_gene: TRDJ3
CDR3nt: TGTGCCTGTGACATACTGGGGGATAAAAGCTCCTGGGACACCCGACAGATGTTTTTC
CDR3aa: CACDILGDKSSWDTRQMFF

d_gene: TRDD3
v_gene: TRDV2
abundance: large
j_gene: TRDJ3
CDR3nt: TGTGCCTGTGACACCGTACTGGGGGATAGCTCCTGGGACACCCGACAGATGTTTTTC
CDR3aa: CACDTVLGDSSWDTRQMFF

d_gene: TRDD3
v_gene: TRDV2
abundance: few
j_gene: TRDJ1
CDR3nt: TGTGCTTGTGACAGGGGGGCGCCTGGGGGATACAACTACACCGATAAACTCATCTTT
CDR3aa: CACDRGAPGGYNYTDKLIF

d_gene: TRDD3
v_gene: TRDV2
abundance: .
j_gene: TRDJ2
CDR3nt: TGTGCCTGTGACACCTGGGGGGATACGGTGGCACACCTCTTCTTT
CDR3aa: CACDTWGDTVAHLFF

d_gene: TRDD3
v_gene: TRDV2
abundance: medium-sized
j_gene: TRDJ2
CDR3nt: TGTGCCTGTGACACCGTGGGGGATACTTTGACAGCACAACTCTTCTTT
CDR3aa: CACDTVGDTLTAQLFF

d_gene: TRDD3
v_gene: TRDV2
abundance: large
j_gene: TRDJ3
CDR3nt: TGTGCCTGTGACACTGGGGGATACAGCTCCTGGGACACCCGACAGATGTTTTTC
CDR3aa: CACDTGGYSSWDTRQMFF

d_gene: .
v_gene: TRDV2
abundance: large
j_gene: TRDJ2
CDR3nt: TGTGCCTGTGACACCTGGGGGACAGCACAACTCTTCTTT
CDR3aa: CACDTWGTAQLFF

d_gene: TRDD3
v_gene: TRDV2
abundance: few
j_gene: TRDJ3
CDR3nt: TGTGCCTGTGACTCCCCACTGGGGGATACCTGGGGCACCCGACAGATGTTTTTC
CDR3aa: CACDSPLGDTWGTRQMFF

d_gene: TRDD3
v_gene: TRDV2
abundance: few
j_gene: TRDJ1
CDR3nt: TGTGCCCGCGACAACTGGGGGAGCTCCTGGGACACCGATAAACTCATCTTT
CDR3aa: CARDNWGSSWDTDKLIF

d_gene: TRDD3
v_gene: TRDV1
abundance: medium-sized
j_gene: TRDJ1
CDR3nt: TGTGCTCTTGGGGAACTTGGACCTACCCTCAAGTGGGGGATCTACACCGATAAACTCATCTTT
CDR3aa: CALGELGPTLKWGIYTDKLIF

d_gene: TRDD3
v_gene: TRDV2
abundance: few
j_gene: TRDJ3
CDR3nt: TGTGCCTGTGATACTACTGGGGGATACTGCTGGGACACCCGACAGATGTTTTTC
CDR3aa: CACDTTGGYCWDTRQMFF

d_gene: TRDD3
v_gene: TRDV2
abundance: large
j_gene: TRDJ3
CDR3nt: TGTGCCTGTGACACTGGGGGATACGGCTCCTGGGACACCCGACAGATGTTTTTC
CDR3aa: CACDTGGYGSWDTRQMFF

d_gene: TRDD3
v_gene: TRDV2
abundance: large
j_gene: TRDJ1
CDR3nt: TGTGCCTGTGACATACTGGGGGATACGCACACCGATAAACTCATCTTT
CDR3aa: CACDILGDTHTDKLIF

d_gene: TRDD3
v_gene: TRDV2
abundance: few
j_gene: TRDJ3
CDR3nt: TGTGCCTGTGACACCTGGGGGAGAAAATCCTGGGGTACCCGACAGATGTTTTTC
CDR3aa: CACDTWGRKSWGTRQMFF

d_gene: TRDD3
v_gene: TRDV2
abundance: medium-sized
j_gene: TRDJ3
CDR3nt: TGTGCCTGTGACACTGGGGGATACGCGAGCTCCTGGGACACCCGACAGATGTTTTTC
CDR3aa: CACDTGGYASSWDTRQMFF

d_gene: TRDD3
v_gene: TRDV2
abundance: few
j_gene: TRDJ3
CDR3nt: TGTGCCAGTGACACCGTACTGGGGGATACGACCTCCCGGGACACCCGACAGATGTTTTTC
CDR3aa: CASDTVLGDTTSRDTRQMFF

d_gene: TRDD3
v_gene: TRDV2
abundance: .
j_gene: TRDJ3
CDR3nt: TGTGCCTGTGACAAACTGGGGGATACCCGCTCCTGGGGCACCCGGCAGATGTTTTTC
CDR3aa: CACDKLGDTRSWGTRQMFF

d_gene: TRDD3
v_gene: TRDV2
abundance: medium-sized
j_gene: TRDJ3
CDR3nt: TGTGCCTGTGACACGGTTGCTGGGGGATACTCCTGGGACACCCGACAGATGTTTTTC
CDR3aa: CACDTVAGGYSWDTRQMFF

d_gene: TRDD3
v_gene: TRDV2
abundance: medium-sized
j_gene: TRDJ3
CDR3nt: TGTGCCTGTGACACCTGGGGGATACGCTGGGACACCCGACAGATGTTTTTC
CDR3aa: CACDTWGIRWDTRQMFF

d_gene: TRDD3
v_gene: TRDV2
abundance: few
j_gene: TRDJ3
CDR3nt: TGTGCCTGTGACACGTACTGGGGATACTCCTGGGACACCCGACAGATGTTTTTC
CDR3aa: CACDTYWGYSWDTRQMFF

d_gene: TRDD3
v_gene: TRDV2
abundance: few
j_gene: TRDJ3
CDR3nt: TGTGCCTGTGACCTTACTGGGGGGTACGACTCCTGGGACACCCGACAGATGTTTTTC
CDR3aa: CACDLTGGYDSWDTRQMFF

d_gene: TRDD3
v_gene: TRDV2
abundance: few
j_gene: TRDJ3
CDR3nt: TGTGCCTGTGGCGTACTGGGGGAGATAACCTGGGGCACCCGACAGATGTTTTTC
CDR3aa: CACGVLGEITWGTRQMFF

d_gene: .
v_gene: TRDV2
abundance: medium-sized
j_gene: TRDJ3
CDR3nt: TGTGCCTGTGACTCCCTCTCCTGGGACACCCGACAGATGTTTTTC
CDR3aa: CACDSLSWDTRQMFF

d_gene: .
v_gene: TRDV1
abundance: .
j_gene: TRDJ1
CDR3nt: TGTGCTCTTGGGGAACTAGGGGAGATTTCCTACCAACTGGGGGGCGATAAACTCATCTTT
CDR3aa: CALGELGEISYQLGGDKLIF

d_gene: TRDD3
v_gene: TRDV2
abundance: large
j_gene: TRDJ3
CDR3nt: TGTGCCTGTGACATACTGGGGGTCCCCTCCTGGGACACCCGACAGATGTTTTTC
CDR3aa: CACDILGVPSWDTRQMFF

d_gene: TRDD3
v_gene: TRDV2
abundance: large
j_gene: TRDJ2
CDR3nt: TGTGCCTGTGACACCTGGGGGATAGCACAACTCTTCTTT
CDR3aa: CACDTWGIAQLFF

d_gene: TRDD3
v_gene: TRDV2
abundance: medium-sized
j_gene: TRDJ3
CDR3nt: TGTGCCTGTGACTCATTACTGGGGGACTCCTGGGACACCCGACAGATGTTTTTC
CDR3aa: CACDSLLGDSWDTRQMFF

d_gene: TRDD3
v_gene: TRDV2
abundance: few
j_gene: TRDJ3
CDR3nt: TGTGCCTGTGACACCCTACTGGGGGATACCTGTGACACCCGACAGGTGTTTTTC
CDR3aa: CACDTLLGDTCDTRQVFF

d_gene: TRDD3
v_gene: TRDV2
abundance: medium-sized
j_gene: TRDJ2
CDR3nt: TGTGCCTGTTCTCTCTACTGGGGGGGTTTGACAGCACAACTCTTCTTT
CDR3aa: CACSLYWGGLTAQLFF